The next 13 T cell receptor beta chains were all read from a single sample in a study of cytomegalovirus exposure and HLA in healthy donors. With 60 Vbeta and 13 Jbeta primers, the PCR was carried out. Sequenced by immunoSEQ multiplex PCR; TCRdb stores in-frame clones only, minus some. This sample has approximately 160,000 clones, with roughly 80% found just once. Sequenced: PBMCs. The receptors originated from a human donor in good health.

V usage is TRBV13 and J usage is TRBJ1-5; unclear D gene. V was pared by 4 bases and J by 3 bases, with 10 bases between. CDR1 is PRHDT and CDR2 is FYEKMQ in the germline V gene (reference sequence). This CDR3 has 14 residues. The CDR3 sequence: CASSSRQNNQPQHF. The CDR3 DNA sequence: TGTGCCAGCAGCTCCCGACAAAACAATCAGCCCCAGCATTTT.

CDR3 amino acids: CASSSPYGTEAFF. CDR3 nucleotides: TGTGCCAGCAGCTCCCCCTACGGCACTGAAGCTTTCTTT. This chain joins TRBV13 and TRBJ1-1; D is unclear. V shed 4 bases and J shed 4 bases, with 10 bases lying between them. Germline CDR1 is PRHDT and CDR2 is FYEKMQ (reference sequence). The length of the CDR3 is 13 residues.

This chain connects TRBV11-1 to TRBJ2-5; tentatively, D is TRBD2 (5 bases). The CDR3 consists of 13 residues. CDR1 and CDR2 from the germline V gene are SGHAT and FQDESV (reference sequence). V gave up 5 bases and J gave up 4 bases, with 11 bases separating them. In DNA form, the CDR3 reads TGTGCCAGCAGCCCCCGGGCGGGAGAGACCCAGTACTTC. Encoded protein: CASSPRAGETQYF.

The rearrangement uses TRBV7-2 and TRBJ1-1, with 8 bases fitting TRBD1. Germline assignment: CDR1 SGHTA and CDR2 FQGNSA. The CDR3 spans 17 residues. V gave up 6 bases and J gave up 0 bases; unmatched junction bases: 12. This CDR3 reads CASRSYRGTEMNTEAFF. Here the CDR3 DNA reads TGTGCCAGCAGATCCTACAGGGGGACAGAGATGAACACTGAAGCTTTCTTT. The variable domain in full, with the rest retrieved from reference TRBV7-2 and TRBJ1-1, is GAGVSQSPSNKVTEKGKDVELRCDPISGHTALYWYRQSLGQGLEFLIYFQGNSAPDKSGLPSDRFSAERTGGSVSTLTIQRTQQEDSAVYLCASRSYRGTEMNTEAFFGQGTRLTVV.

About this clone: The same CDR3 is also encoded by other DNA sequences in this sample. The chain recombines TRBV27 with TRBJ2-3; D is perhaps TRBD2 (6 bases). Germline V gives CDR1 MNHEY, CDR2 SMNVEV (reference sequence). This CDR3 is built from 14 residues. The V and J ends lost 5 bases and 1 base respectively, with 10 bases between them. In DNA form, the CDR3 reads TGTGCCAGCAGTCCCCCGGGGGGCACAGATACGCAGTATTTT. As protein: CASSPPGGTDTQYF.

The chain couples TRBV2 to TRBJ2-1; 12 nucleotides match TRBD2. The ends lost 2 bases at V and 8 bases at J; junction bases unmatched: 7. Looked up from germline, CDR1 is SNHLY and CDR2 is FYNNEI. The CDR3 is 16 residues long. This chain's CDR3 is CASSEQASGGADEQFF. The CDR3 bases are TGTGCCAGCAGTGAACAGGCTAGCGGGGGGGCGGATGAGCAGTTCTTC.

The chain employs TRBV5-1 and TRBJ2-5; maybe TRBD2 (5 bases). The J call could be wrong; TRBJ2-7 is a better fit for the DNA end. The CDR3 extends over 15 amino acids. Looked up from germline, CDR1 is SGHRS and CDR2 is YFSETQ. CDR3 coding DNA: TGCGCCAGCAGCCTAGATATGCGGGCCGCCTACGAGCAGTACTTC. Protein sequence: CASSLDMRAAYEQYF.

This chain joins TRBV4-3 and TRBJ1-2; no reliable D call. CDR1 and CDR2 from the germline V gene are LGHNA and YSLEER. The ends were cut back, 1 base at V and 7 bases at J, with 16 bases in the middle. The CDR3 has 15 residues. For the CDR3, the DNA is TGCGCCAGCAGCCAAGGGGCCAGTAGTACTAGTGGCTACACCTTC. Residues: CASSQGASSTSGYTF.

The chain employs TRBV5-6 and TRBJ2-5; a weak D match, TRBD1 (5 bases). CDR3 length: 14 amino acids. Germline CDR1 is SGHDT and CDR2 is YYEEEE. The V end was cut by 0 bases, the J end by 7 bases, with 13 bases between. The CDR3 bases are TGTGCCAGCAGCTTGGAGAACTCAAGGGGGACCCAGTACTTC. Protein sequence: CASSLENSRGTQYF.

This clone has just one count. The V call is TRBV11-2, the J call TRBJ1-5; 8 bases agree with TRBD1. Germline trimming cut 5 bases from V and 1 base from J; bases unmatched to any gene: 4. Looked up from germline, CDR1 is SGHAT and CDR2 is FQNNGV. This CDR3 region has 15 residues. The CDR3 spells CASSEDRVSNQPQHF. Written as DNA, the CDR3 is TGTGCCAGCAGCGAGGACAGGGTGAGCAATCAGCCCCAGCATTTT.

This clone has only a few counts. V usage is TRBV6-1 and J usage is TRBJ2-7; tentative D call: TRBD1 (6 bases). V was clipped by 3 bases and J by 0 bases, with 12 bases between them. In germline, CDR1 is MNHNS, CDR2 SASEGT. The CDR3 has 15 amino acids. For the CDR3, the DNA is TGTGCCAGCAGTGAGGAGGACAGCTCCTCCTACGAGCAGTACTTC. Translation gives CASSEEDSSSYEQYF.

This chain uses TRBV6-5 with TRBJ2-5, with unresolved D. V gave up 4 bases and J gave up 3 bases, with 6 bases separating them. CDR1 is MNHEY, CDR2 SVGAGI, per germline. The CDR3 contains 12 residues. The CDR3: CASSSSEETQYF. The CDR3 DNA follows: TGTGCCAGCAGTTCGTCAGAAGAGACCCAGTACTTC.

This clone appeared once. The CDR3 here is CASSAGRTSGTPYEQYF. The CDR3 nucleotides read TGTGCCAGCAGTGCCGGAAGGACTAGCGGGACACCCTACGAGCAGTACTTC. This sequence joins TRBV6-1 and TRBJ2-7; 12 nucleotides agree with TRBD2. Germline trimming cut 4 bases from V and 2 bases from J; bases unmatched to any gene: 9. Germline CDR1 MNHNS, CDR2 SASEGT. CDR3 length: 17 amino acids.